This TCR beta chain was recorded in a study of CD8+CD57+ T cells in acquired aplastic anemia. V shed 6 bases and J 6 bases; nucleotides not matched to a gene: 16. CDR1 is MRHNA and CDR2 is SNTAGT in the germline V gene. CDR3 length: 16 amino acids. For CDR3 and TCR beta VDJ profiling, genomic DNA was the template used. TCRdb processed the reads anew with MiXCR; each CDR3 protein has one entry. Among 62,000 or so distinct CDR3 sequences listed, almost 55% were seen once. In its sample, this clonotype was seen a few times. With a much larger clone just one base away, this may be a read error. The sample consisted of sorted CD4+, CD8+, or CD8+CD57+ T cells (not recorded which) from PBMCs. The sequence derives from a human donor in good health, serving as a control. The chain combines TRBV6-4 with TRBJ2-7, with 8 bases that match TRBD1. CDR3 loop: CASRTPGQANLAEQYF. The CDR3 nucleotides read TGTGCCAGCAGGACACCGGGACAGGCGAACCTGGCCGAGCAGTACTTC.